The 26 T cell receptor beta chains listed next were all sequenced from one sample in a study of regulatory T cells in long-lasting Graves disease. Time point defined: newly diagnosed GD, antithyroid drugs for less than 3 months. Scientists built the TCR library using RNA that was extracted from PBMCs. Both iRepertoire HTBI primers and Arm-PCR of CDR3 regions were used to build the TCR beta libraries. TCRdb reprocessed the multiplex PCR reads via MiXCR and lists one record per CDR3 protein. Of around 450,000 distinct CDR3 sequences detected, roughly 16% appear once; the ten largest clones hold 12%. Another study also made use of these data, one on T cells in Graves' hyperthyroidism and ophthalmopathy.

The specimen comprised peripheral blood mononuclear cells (PBMCs), sampled at new diagnosis, from a patient treated with antithyroid drugs. The receptors come from a man aged 40-49 years with Graves disease.

At least ten counts were recorded for this clonotype. V is TRBV20-1 and J is TRBJ2-1; TRBD2 matches at 7 bases. Trimming took 2 bases from V and 5 from J; bases not matched to a gene: 12. This CDR3 contains 16 residues. Germline V gene data show CDR1 as DFQATT and CDR2 as SNEGSKA (reference sequence). CDR3 DNA sequence: TGCAGTGCTAGACCCTTGGCGGGAGAGAATAACAATGAGCAGTTCTTC. It encodes CSARPLAGENNNEQFF.

This clonotype came up many times. The chain links TRBV7-3 to TRBJ2-3; 8 nucleotides match TRBD2. The CDR3 is made up of 15 amino acids. V was clipped by 5 bases and J by 0 bases; unmatched bases: 4. In germline, CDR1 is SGHTA, CDR2 FQGTGA. CDR3 amino acids: CASSATSASTDTQYF. The DNA for the CDR3 is TGTGCCAGCAGCGCGACTAGCGCTAGCACAGATACGCAGTATTTT.

This clonotype came up many times. The chain links TRBV11-3 to TRBJ2-7; the D is unclear. Germline V lookup: CDR1 SGHNT, CDR2 YENEEA. This CDR3 is built from 13 residues. The V end lost 1 base, the J end lost 3 bases, and 7 bases lay between the germline ends. The CDR3 nucleotides read TGTGCCAGCAGCTTAGCTGAGGACTACGAGCAGTACTTC. It encodes CASSLAEDYEQYF.

The chain links TRBV6-1 to TRBJ2-1; D unresolved. The CDR3 covers 13 residues. Germline V gene sequence: CDR1 MNHNS, CDR2 SASEGT. V was shortened by 11 bases and J by 3 bases, with 14 bases between the two germline ends. The CDR3 reads CAAIGQFYNEQFF. The CDR3 region has the DNA TGTGCCGCGATTGGTCAATTCTACAATGAGCAGTTCTTC.

This clonotype was observed a single time. The genes are TRBV2 and TRBJ2-2, with 8 bases identical to TRBD1. This CDR3 comprises 14 residues. CDR1 is SNHLY and CDR2 is FYNNEI in the germline V gene. J gave up 4 bases and V 6 bases, and 4 bases lay outside the gene matches. The CDR3 loop is CASRLTGGTGELFF. The CDR3 bases are TGTGCCAGCAGACTTACAGGGGGCACCGGGGAGCTGTTTTTT.

The V and J genes are TRBV5-4 and TRBJ2-7; the D gene could be TRBD1 or TRBD2 (6 bases each). CDR1 is SGHNT, CDR2 YYREEE, per germline (reference sequence). The germline V and J ends were trimmed by 5 bases and 5 bases, with 8 bases remaining between them. This CDR3 has 11 amino acids. The CDR3 here is CASRRGDEQYF. The CDR3 region has the DNA TGTGCCAGCAGAAGGGGGGACGAGCAGTACTTC.

This clonotype was detected many times. This sequence joins TRBV2 and TRBJ2-2, with D possibly TRBD2 on 5 matching bases. The length of the CDR3 is 13 residues. Germline CDR1 reads SNHLY; CDR2 reads FYNNEI. The ends were cut back, 5 bases at V and 5 bases at J, with 9 bases in the middle. In nucleotides, the CDR3 is TGTGCCAGCAGTCGAGGACTGACCGGGGAGCTGTTTTTT. Amino acid sequence: CASSRGLTGELFF.

The CDR3 loop is CSARTGRVVGELFF. For the CDR3, the DNA is TGCAGTGCGCGGACAGGGAGAGTTGTCGGGGAGCTGTTTTTT. The chain couples TRBV20-1 to TRBJ2-2; 8 nucleotides agree with TRBD1. V lost 6 bases and J lost 7; bases outside the gene matches: 10. Germline CDR1 and CDR2: DFQATT and SNEGSKA (reference sequence). CDR3 size: 14 residues.

This sequence joins TRBV18 and TRBJ2-1; 8 bases align to TRBD2. The ends lost 3 bases at V and 4 bases at J; junction bases unmatched: 11. The CDR3 totals 17 residues. Germline V CDR1 and CDR2: KGHSH, LQKENI. The CDR3 coding sequence is TGTGCCAGCTCACCCAAATGGGTTGCGGGAGGTTACAATGAGCAGTTCTTC. Protein: CASSPKWVAGGYNEQFF.

In this sample, this clonotype turned up a few times. The V gene is TRBV20-1, the J gene TRBJ2-3; D is ambiguous. CDR3 length: 10 residues. From germline, CDR1 is DFQATT and CDR2 SNEGSKA (reference sequence). Deletions cut 5 bases from V and 5 bases from J, with 5 bases between. CDR3 nucleotides: TGCAGTGCTGAGCGAGATACGCAGTATTTT. As protein: CSAERDTQYF.

This clonotype was counted at least ten times. The J gene is TRBJ2-7, the V gene TRBV20-1; 8 bases are shared with TRBD2. The length of the CDR3 is 15 residues. Trimming removed 3 bases from V and 1 base from J; junction bases left unmatched: 8. CDR1 and CDR2 (germline): DFQATT, SNEGSKA (reference sequence). The CDR3 DNA sequence: TGCAGTGCTAGTACGATAATAGCGGGGTCCTACGAGCAGTACTTC. Its protein is CSASTIIAGSYEQYF.

In its sample, this clonotype was seen a few times. The chain uses TRBV2 and TRBJ2-2; TRBD2 agrees at 10 bases. Germline-derived CDR1 and CDR2 are SNHLY and FYNNEI. With 6 bases clipped from V and 5 bases from J, the junction kept 9 bases outside the gene matches. CDR3 size: 16 residues. The CDR3 DNA is TGTGCCAGCAGGAGGACTAGCGGAGGGGGGACCGGGGAGCTGTTTTTT. It codes for CASRRTSGGGTGELFF.

This clonotype occurred many times. This sequence joins TRBV3-1 and TRBJ2-3; 9 nucleotides line up with TRBD2. Germline V gene data show CDR1 as LGHDT and CDR2 as YNNKEL (reference sequence). Trimming took 1 base from V and 8 from J; bases not matched to a gene: 10. CDR3 length: 16 residues. The CDR3 DNA sequence: TGTGCCAGCAGCCAAGCTAGGGGGGGACTAGCTGGTACGCAGTATTTT. As protein: CASSQARGGLAGTQYF.

This chain joins TRBV11-1 and TRBJ2-1; the D gene could be TRBD1 or TRBD2 (5 bases each). The V gene lost 0 bases and the J gene lost 9 bases, with 18 bases spanning the gap. CDR3 length: 16 amino acids. Germline V CDR1 and CDR2: SGHAT, FQDESV (reference sequence). The CDR3 DNA sequence: TGTGCCAGCAGCTTAGCCGTAGGGGCCGGGGCAATTGAGCAGTTCTTC. Translation: CASSLAVGAGAIEQFF. Combining the CDR3 with reference TRBV11-1 and TRBJ2-1 gives the whole variable domain EAEVAQSPRYKITEKSQAVAFWCDPISGHATLYWYRQILGQGPELLVQFQDESVVDDSQLPKDRFSAERLKGVDSTLKIQPAELGDSAMYLCASSLAVGAGAIEQFFGPGTRLTVL.

This clonotype was counted only a few times. V gene TRBV30 combines with J gene TRBJ1-3; tentative D call: TRBD1 (6 bases). This CDR3 contains 13 residues. Germline V gene data show CDR1 as GTSNPN and CDR2 as SVGIG (reference sequence). V lost 5 bases and J lost 0, with 8 bases in between. In DNA form, the CDR3 reads TGTGCCTGGGACAGGTCCTCTGGAAACACCATATATTTT. Amino acid sequence: CAWDRSSGNTIYF.

This chain connects TRBV20-1 to TRBJ2-7; D unresolved. There are 12 residues in the CDR3. From germline, CDR1 is DFQATT and CDR2 SNEGSKA (reference sequence). Trimming stripped 5 bases from V and 3 bases from J, with 11 bases between. CDR3 loop: CSASEKIYEQYF. The CDR3 DNA sequence: TGCAGTGCTTCTGAGAAGATCTACGAGCAGTACTTC.

The chain joins TRBV6-2 or TRBV6-3 to TRBJ2-7; D call uncertain. The CDR3 length is 13 residues. Germline V gene lookup returns CDR1 MNHEY and CDR2 SVGEGT. V lost 4 bases, J lost 6 bases, and 13 bases lay in between. CDR3: CASSSLRAAEQYF. The DNA for the CDR3 is TGTGCCAGCAGTTCCCTTAGGGCGGCCGAGCAGTACTTC.

This chain links TRBV28 with TRBJ1-5; a weak D match, TRBD1 (5 bases). Trimming stripped 8 bases from V and 0 bases from J, with 11 bases between. The CDR3 has 14 residues. The germline gives CDR1 MDHEN, CDR2 SYDVKM. In nucleotides, the CDR3 is TGTGCCAGCCACGGGACGGATAGCAATCAGCCCCAGCATTTT. Protein: CASHGTDSNQPQHF. The complete variable domain, with remaining parts taken from reference TRBV28 and TRBJ1-5, reads DVKVTQSSRYLVKRTGEKVFLECVQDMDHENMFWYRQDPGLGLRLIYFSYDVKMKEKGDIPEGYSVSREKKERFSLILESASTNQTSMYLCASHGTDSNQPQHFGDGTRLSIL.

In its sample, this clonotype was seen a few times. The rearrangement links TRBV7-9 to TRBJ2-1, with 7 positions matching TRBD1. J lost 9 bases, V lost 4 bases, and 9 bases had no gene match. CDR3 length: 14 residues. Germline lookup yields CDR1 SEHNR and CDR2 FQNEAQ (reference sequence). The CDR3 protein is CASSYSDTGAEQFF. The DNA of the CDR3 is TGTGCCAGCAGCTATAGTGACACAGGGGCTGAGCAGTTCTTC.

The count of this clonotype is one. J is TRBJ2-5 and V is TRBV6-2 or TRBV6-3; D may be TRBD2 (5 bases). CDR1 and CDR2 (germline): MNHEY, SVGEGT. Trimming cost V 6 bases and J 5 bases, with 10 bases left between them. This CDR3 contains 12 residues. Here the CDR3 DNA reads TGTGCCAGCAGGTCTGGGAGTGAGACCCAGTACTTC. Its protein is CASRSGSETQYF.

This clonotype occurred many times. An end of the junction differs from the germline gene, which may be a read error. The V and J genes are TRBV5-1 and TRBJ2-2; 9 nucleotides align to TRBD1. This CDR3 spans 15 amino acids. Germline-derived CDR1 and CDR2 are SGHRS and YFSETQ. CDR3 nucleotide sequence: TGCGCCAGCAACACAGGGGGCACGAACACCGGGAAGCTGTTTTTT. It encodes CASNTGGTNTGKLFF.

This clonotype was seen ten or more times. This sequence joins TRBV28 and TRBJ2-3; 8 bases are shared with TRBD2. This CDR3 contains 15 residues. The V segment lost 6 bases and the J segment 6 bases; nucleotides outside the gene matches: 11. CDR1 and CDR2 from the germline V gene are MDHEN and SYDVKM. As DNA, the CDR3 is TGTGCCAGCAGCGCGGGGGGAGGCCTATCTGATACGCAGTATTTT. Encoded protein: CASSAGGGLSDTQYF. The complete variable domain, with remaining parts taken from reference TRBV28 and TRBJ2-3, reads DVKVTQSSRYLVKRTGEKVFLECVQDMDHENMFWYRQDPGLGLRLIYFSYDVKMKEKGDIPEGYSVSREKKERFSLILESASTNQTSMYLCASSAGGGLSDTQYFGPGTRLTVL.

This clonotype was recorded at least ten times. The CDR3 loop is CATSREGAGQPQHF. The CDR3 bases are TGTGCCACCAGCAGAGAGGGGGCAGGGCAGCCCCAGCATTTT. The chain has TRBV15 and TRBJ1-5; maybe TRBD1 (6 bases). V lost 0 bases to trimming and J lost 7 bases, with 10 bases between them. Germline V gene data show CDR1 as LNHNV and CDR2 as YYDKDF (reference sequence). The CDR3 totals 14 residues.

This clonotype appeared a few times. The chain carries TRBV19 and TRBJ2-4; D is unresolved. CDR3 size: 15 residues. CDR1 is LNHDA and CDR2 is SQIVND in the germline V gene (reference sequence). V was shortened by 3 bases and J by 0 bases, with 9 bases between the two germline ends. CDR3 DNA: TGTGCCAGTAGTATCTGGCGGATAGCCAAAAACATTCAGTACTTC. Amino acid sequence: CASSIWRIAKNIQYF.

Many counts were recorded for this clonotype. This chain uses TRBV6-1 with TRBJ1-1; D perhaps matches TRBD1 (5 bases). This CDR3 contains 16 residues. The V end was cut by 0 bases, the J end by 9 bases, with 20 bases between. CDR1 MNHNS and CDR2 SASEGT come from the germline V gene. The CDR3 sequence is CASSEALHGGPDQAFF. CDR3 nucleotide sequence: TGTGCCAGCAGTGAAGCGCTTCATGGGGGACCGGATCAAGCTTTCTTT.

This clonotype has more than one count but fewer than ten. Given a much more abundant clone one base away, this may be a read error. The V gene is TRBV12-3 or TRBV12-4, the J gene TRBJ1-1; no clear D. The CDR3 consists of 14 residues. Trimming removed 3 bases from V and 13 bases from J, with 21 bases in between. Here the CDR3 reads CASSFARTNLKVFF. CDR3 DNA: TGTGCCAGCAGTTTCGCTCGGACCAACCTCAAAGTTTTCTTT.